This T cell receptor beta chain was observed in a study of cytomegalovirus exposure and HLA in healthy donors. Profiling relied on immunoSEQ multiplex PCR, and the TCRdb table lists in-frame clones only, not all of them. Altogether more than 300,000 clones are present, about nine tenths being singletons, with the ten largest covering under 0.85%. Germline-derived CDR1 and CDR2 are LNHNV and YYDKDF (reference sequence). This CDR3 is 15 amino acids long. J gave up 4 bases and V 5 bases, and 9 bases lay outside the gene matches. The TCR originated in a woman between 18 and 29 years old in good health and CMV-seronegative. The specimen sequenced was PBMCs. This chain connects TRBV15 to TRBJ1-1; 8 bases fit TRBD1. The CDR3, as DNA: TGTGCCACCAGCCGATGGACAGGGTTCGGCACTGAAGCTTTCTTT. Protein: CATSRWTGFGTEAFF.